A single sample gave rise to the 10 T cell receptor beta chains below, sequenced in a study of control samples from healthy donors and cancer patients. Here immunoSEQ multiplex PCR was the method, and the copy in TCRdb shows in-frame clones only, minus some. There are approximately 50,000 clones in the sample; 85% to 95% occur only once, and about 2.4% lies in the top ten. The specimen was blood. These TCRs come from a man aged 25-45 years in good health.

The chain carries TRBV19 and TRBJ2-2; 7 bases line up with TRBD2. Germline CDR1 is LNHDA and CDR2 is SQIVND (reference sequence). J gave up 6 bases and V 5 bases, and 12 bases lay outside the gene matches. This CDR3 has 16 residues. The DNA for the CDR3 is TGTGCCAGTAGTCGTCCCCTCGGAGCGGGATCCGGGGAGCTGTTTTTT. Amino acid sequence: CASSRPLGAGSGELFF.

This chain joins TRBV6-2 or TRBV6-3 and TRBJ1-5; a possible D gene is TRBD1 (5 bases). The CDR3 is made up of 15 amino acids. Germline CDR1 MNHEY, CDR2 SVGEGT. V was pared by 4 bases and J by 4 bases, with 14 bases between. In DNA form, the CDR3 reads TGTGCCAGCAGTTGGAACGCTCGGGGGAATCAGCCCCAGCATTTT. It encodes CASSWNARGNQPQHF.

V and J are TRBV19 and TRBJ1-5; D call uncertain. CDR1 is LNHDA and CDR2 is SQIVND in the germline V gene (reference sequence). The CDR3 runs 16 residues. Trimming took 3 bases from V and 0 from J, leaving 12 bases between them. DNA for the CDR3: TGTGCCAGTAGTATCGTTTGGCCGACTAGCAATCAGCCCCAGCATTTT. The encoded protein is CASSIVWPTSNQPQHF.

J is TRBJ1-6 and V is TRBV6-6; no clear D gene. Germline CDR1 is MNHNY and CDR2 is SVGAGI (reference sequence). V lost 4 bases to trimming and J lost 7 bases, with 8 bases between them. This CDR3 region has 13 residues. The CDR3 is CASSSPENSPLHF. The CDR3 DNA follows: TGTGCCAGCAGTTCGCCGGAGAATTCACCCCTCCACTTT.

The chain has TRBV27 and TRBJ2-1; TRBD2 matches 10 bases. The CDR3 has 18 residues. The V and J ends lost 7 bases and 5 bases, in that order; junction bases with no gene match: 17. Per germline, CDR1 MNHEY and CDR2 SMNVEV (reference sequence). As DNA, the CDR3 is TGTGCCAGCAAAAGCCCGAATGGACTAGCGGAAAACCACAATGAGCAGTTCTTC. As protein: CASKSPNGLAENHNEQFF.

Only a few counts were recorded for this clone. V and J are TRBV5-1 and TRBJ2-1, with TRBD1 matching over 8 bases. V gave up 7 bases and J gave up 5 bases; unmatched junction bases: 5. The CDR3 sequence is 13 residues long. Germline loops: CDR1 SGHRS, CDR2 YFSETQ. The CDR3 sequence: CASRQGSNNEQFF. DNA for the CDR3: TGCGCCAGCCGACAGGGGAGTAACAATGAGCAGTTCTTC.

The J gene is TRBJ1-1, the V gene TRBV28, with D unresolved. Trimming stripped 2 bases from V and 0 bases from J, with 7 bases between. The length of the CDR3 is 14 residues. Germline-derived CDR1 and CDR2 are MDHEN and SYDVKM. The CDR3 spells CASSLQTLNTEAFF. CDR3 DNA: TGTGCCAGCAGTTTACAGACCTTGAACACTGAAGCTTTCTTT.

This chain links TRBV14 with TRBJ2-7; weak D call: TRBD2 (5 bases). The CDR3 is 16 amino acids. Germline V gene sequence: CDR1 SGHDN, CDR2 FVKESK. V lost 0 bases and J lost 7, with 19 bases in between. The CDR3 DNA reads TGTGCCAGCAGCCAAGAATCCGTCGTCGGACTTGGGGAGCAGTACTTC. Translated, it gives CASSQESVVGLGEQYF.

The chain combines TRBV20-1 with TRBJ2-1, with D unclear. The CDR3 runs to 14 residues. Germline V gene sequence: CDR1 DFQATT, CDR2 SNEGSKA (reference sequence). Trimming took 3 bases from V and 6 from J, leaving 15 bases between them. CDR3 coding DNA: TGCAGTGCTAGTCGGTTGAATAGAGCCAATGAGCAGTTCTTC. It yields the protein CSASRLNRANEQFF.

The rearrangement links TRBV27 to TRBJ2-7; D may be TRBD1 (5 bases). V was trimmed by 3 bases and J by 2 bases, leaving 11 bases between them. Germline V gives CDR1 MNHEY, CDR2 SMNVEV (reference sequence). The CDR3 totals 14 residues. The CDR3 DNA reads TGTGCCAGCAGTTTTCACAGGTCGACCTACGAGCAGTACTTC. Amino acid sequence: CASSFHRSTYEQYF.